A selection of T cell receptor beta chains follows, all from one sample in a study of cytomegalovirus exposure and HLA in healthy donors. Sequencing was performed with immunoSEQ multiplex PCR; in TCRdb, only in-frame clones are kept and a portion is missing. The sample lists 95,000 to 150,000 clones; 75% were seen once. The material sequenced was PBMCs. These receptors were taken from a middle-aged woman in good health and CMV-seropositive. CDR3s include the opening cysteine and the closing phenylalanine or tryptophan. Each record gives: J gene, D gene, V gene, CDR3 length, clone size, CDR3 protein, CDR3 DNA. The D gene is left open where the match is weak. A row's size may be missing; if present it is once, few, many or a size class.

>TRBJ2-2|NA|TRBV6-5|15|NA
CASSFRDKGTGELFF
TGTGCCAGCAGTTTCCGGGACAAAGGGACCGGGGAGCTGTTTTTT
>TRBJ1-2|NA|TRBV28|10|NA
CASRLQGYTF
TGTGCCAGCAGGCTACAGGGCTACACCTTC
>TRBJ2-3|NA|TRBV5-1|13|once
CASAEDSTDTQYF
TGCGCCAGCGCGGAGGACAGCACAGATACGCAGTATTTT
>TRBJ1-5|NA|TRBV15|15|NA
CATSRGAGADQPQHF
TGTGCCACCAGCAGAGGGGCAGGGGCGGATCAGCCCCAGCATTTT
>TRBJ1-4|NA|TRBV2|16|once
CASAEDAGATNEKLFF
TGTGCCAGCGCCGAAGACGCAGGGGCAACTAATGAAAAACTGTTTTTT
>TRBJ1-1|NA|TRBV2|14|once
CASNRRTAGTEAFF
TGTGCCAGCAACCGACGTACGGCGGGCACTGAAGCTTTCTTT
>TRBJ2-3|TRBD2|TRBV7-8|12|NA
CASSTSADTQYF
TGTGCCAGCAGCACTAGCGCCGATACGCAGTATTTT
>TRBJ2-1|NA|TRBV19|14|NA
CASSDQEAAFEQFF
TGTGCCAGTAGTGATCAGGAGGCGGCCTTTGAGCAGTTCTTC
>TRBJ2-7|TRBD2|TRBV6-5|14|NA
CASSYIAGVAEQYF
TGTGCCAGCAGTTATATAGCGGGAGTGGCCGAGCAGTACTTC
>TRBJ2-2|NA|TRBV19|15|NA
CASSIFTQNTGELFF
TGTGCCAGTAGTATATTTACACAAAACACCGGGGAGCTGTTTTTT
>TRBJ2-6|NA|TRBV11-2|13|once
CASRASGANVLTF
TGTGCCAGCAGGGCTTCAGGGGCCAACGTCCTGACTTTC
>TRBJ2-7|TRBD1|TRBV9|14|NA
CASSVGTDSYEQYF
TGTGCCAGCAGCGTGGGGACAGACTCCTACGAGCAGTACTTC
>TRBJ2-1|TRBD1|TRBV5-4|15|NA
CASSTWDRGLNEQFF
TGTGCCAGCAGCACGTGGGACAGGGGGCTCAATGAGCAGTTCTTC
>TRBJ2-3|TRBD1|TRBV7-9|13|NA
CASSLDRVLTQYF
TGTGCCAGCAGCTTGGACAGGGTACTTACGCAGTATTTT
>TRBJ2-7|NA|TRBV29-1|13|NA
CSVETGNPYEQYF
TGCAGCGTTGAAACAGGGAATCCCTACGAGCAGTACTTC
>TRBJ2-5|NA|TRBV6-6|14|once
CASTQGTAQETQYF
TGTGCCAGCACTCAAGGGACTGCCCAAGAGACCCAGTACTTC
>TRBJ1-2|NA|TRBV30|11|NA
CAWSSGGGYTF
TGTGCCTGGAGTTCCGGGGGGGGCTACACCTTC
>TRBJ1-5|NA|TRBV29-1|13|NA
CSGDTFSNQPQHF
TGCAGCGGGGACACCTTTAGCAATCAGCCCCAGCATTTT
>TRBJ1-1|NA|TRBV29-1|12|NA
CSVLSINTEAFF
TGCAGCGTTCTCAGTATTAACACTGAAGCTTTCTTT
>TRBJ1-1|NA|TRBV7-3|15|NA
CASSLMGGGNTEAFF
TGTGCCAGCAGCTTAATGGGCGGGGGGAACACTGAAGCTTTCTTT
>TRBJ2-2|TRBD1|TRBV29-1|14|NA
CSGGQGAYTGELFF
TGCAGCGGAGGACAGGGGGCTTACACCGGGGAGCTGTTTTTT
>TRBJ2-7|TRBD1|TRBV5-6|14|few
CASSPTGNSYEQYF
TGTGCCAGCAGTCCGACAGGGAACTCCTACGAGCAGTACTTC
>TRBJ2-1|NA|TRBV30|12|NA
CAWSVGAEGQFF
TGTGCCTGGAGTGTGGGGGCTGAAGGGCAGTTCTTC
>TRBJ2-3|TRBD2|TRBV7-3|16|few
CASSLREGLNTDTQYF
TGTGCCAGCAGCCTAAGGGAGGGCCTAAATACAGATACGCAGTATTTT
>TRBJ1-1|NA|TRBV5-6|14|NA
CASSQGSALTEAFF
TGTGCCAGCAGCCAGGGGTCGGCCCTCACTGAAGCTTTCTTT
>TRBJ1-1|NA|TRBV30|10|once
CARGGPEAFF
TGTGCCCGCGGAGGGCCTGAAGCTTTCTTT
>TRBJ2-1|TRBD2|TRBV7-2|14|NA
CASSTSGRDNEQFF
TGTGCCAGCAGCACTAGCGGGAGGGACAATGAGCAGTTCTTC
>TRBJ2-7|NA|TRBV4-3|14|NA
CASSQDRGYYEQYF
TGCGCCAGCAGCCAAGACCGGGGATACTACGAGCAGTACTTC